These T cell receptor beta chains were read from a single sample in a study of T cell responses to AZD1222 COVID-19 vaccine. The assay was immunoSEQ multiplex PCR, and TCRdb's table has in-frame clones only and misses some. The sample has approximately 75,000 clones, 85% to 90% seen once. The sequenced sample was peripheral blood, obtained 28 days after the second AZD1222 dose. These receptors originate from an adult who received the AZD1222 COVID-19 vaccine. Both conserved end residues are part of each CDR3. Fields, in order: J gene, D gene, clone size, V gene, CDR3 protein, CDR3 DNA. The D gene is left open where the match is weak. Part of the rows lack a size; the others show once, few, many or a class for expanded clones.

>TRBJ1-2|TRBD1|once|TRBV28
CASATGTENYGYTF
TGTGCCAGCGCAACCGGGACAGAGAACTATGGCTACACCTTC
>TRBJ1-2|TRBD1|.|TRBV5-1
CASSLEGTGPYEGYTF
TGCGCCAGCAGCTTGGAGGGGACAGGTCCCTACGAGGGCTACACCTTC
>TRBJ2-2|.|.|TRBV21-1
CASSSGTADTGELFF
TGTGCCAGCAGCAGCGGGACGGCCGACACCGGGGAGCTGTTTTTT
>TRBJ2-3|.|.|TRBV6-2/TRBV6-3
CASSYSRGSGTDTQYF
TGTGCCAGCAGTTACTCCAGGGGATCGGGCACAGATACGCAGTATTTT
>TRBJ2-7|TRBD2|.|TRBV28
CASSTGLAGSYEQYF
TGTGCCAGCAGCACCGGACTAGCGGGGAGCTACGAGCAGTACTTC
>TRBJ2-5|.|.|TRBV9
CASSGELDGSLETQYF
TGTGCCAGCAGCGGGGAACTCGACGGATCCTTGGAGACCCAGTACTTC
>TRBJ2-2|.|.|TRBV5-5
CASTGAGELFF
TGTGCCAGCACCGGGGCCGGGGAGCTGTTTTTT
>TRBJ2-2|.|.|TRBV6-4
CASSDSGGASGELFF
TGTGCCAGCAGTGACTCGGGGGGCGCGTCCGGGGAGCTGTTTTTT
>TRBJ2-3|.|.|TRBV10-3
CAISDLGYSDTQYF
TGTGCCATCAGTGATCTGGGGTATTCAGATACGCAGTATTTT
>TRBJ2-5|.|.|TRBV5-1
CASRGTGVVTQYF
TGCGCCAGCAGGGGGACCGGCGTTGTGACCCAGTACTTC
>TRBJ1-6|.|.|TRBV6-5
CASIYEGSWYSLHF
TGTGCCAGTATTTACGAGGGCTCTTGGTACTCCCTCCACTTT
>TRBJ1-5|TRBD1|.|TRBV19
CASSMGQGWHQPQHF
TGTGCCAGTAGTATGGGACAGGGGTGGCATCAGCCCCAGCATTTT
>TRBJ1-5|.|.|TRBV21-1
CASSKSRVQPQHF
TGTGCCAGCAGCAAATCGAGGGTCCAGCCCCAGCATTTT
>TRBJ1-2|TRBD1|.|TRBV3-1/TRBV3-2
CASSQGDRDVNYGYTF
TGTGCCAGCAGCCAAGGAGACAGGGACGTTAACTATGGCTACACCTTC
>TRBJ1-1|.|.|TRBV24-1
CATSDPRITEAFF
TGTGCCACCAGTGATCCGCGGATAACCGAAGCTTTCTTT
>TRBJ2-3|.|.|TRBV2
CASSIKQTSMDTQYF
TGTGCCAGCAGTATTAAACAAACCTCAATGGATACGCAGTATTTT
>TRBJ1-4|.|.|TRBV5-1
CASSLIPGITNEKLFF
TGCGCCAGCAGCTTAATTCCAGGAATAACTAATGAAAAACTGTTTTTT
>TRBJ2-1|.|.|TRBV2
CASSELRADEQFF
TGTGCCAGCAGTGAACTGAGGGCTGATGAGCAGTTCTTC
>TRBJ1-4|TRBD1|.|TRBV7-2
CASKSGTGGATNEKLFF
TGTGCCAGCAAGTCCGGGACAGGGGGGGCCACTAATGAAAAACTGTTTTTT
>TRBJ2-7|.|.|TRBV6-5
CASSLGGRNSYEQYF
TGTGCCAGCAGCCTTGGCGGGCGCAACTCCTACGAGCAGTACTTC
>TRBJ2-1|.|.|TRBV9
CASSPQGSGVYNEQFF
TGTGCCAGCAGCCCCCAGGGTAGCGGTGTTTACAATGAGCAGTTCTTC
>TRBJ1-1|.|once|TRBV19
CASSIDTPRAAFF
TGTGCCAGTAGTATAGATACCCCGAGAGCCGCTTTCTTT
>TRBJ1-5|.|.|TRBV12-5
CASGLLRSQPQHF
TGTGCTAGTGGCCTACTTCGCAGTCAGCCCCAGCATTTT
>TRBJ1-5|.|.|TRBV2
CAVGGAGPQHF
TGTGCCGTGGGGGGGGCAGGGCCCCAGCATTTT
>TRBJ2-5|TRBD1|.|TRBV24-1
CATSEPSGTGLGTQYF
TGTGCCACCAGTGAGCCATCCGGGACAGGCTTAGGGACCCAGTACTTC
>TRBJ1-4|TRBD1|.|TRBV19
CASSSVTGPNEKLFF
TGTGCCAGTAGTTCCGTGACAGGGCCTAATGAAAAACTGTTTTTT